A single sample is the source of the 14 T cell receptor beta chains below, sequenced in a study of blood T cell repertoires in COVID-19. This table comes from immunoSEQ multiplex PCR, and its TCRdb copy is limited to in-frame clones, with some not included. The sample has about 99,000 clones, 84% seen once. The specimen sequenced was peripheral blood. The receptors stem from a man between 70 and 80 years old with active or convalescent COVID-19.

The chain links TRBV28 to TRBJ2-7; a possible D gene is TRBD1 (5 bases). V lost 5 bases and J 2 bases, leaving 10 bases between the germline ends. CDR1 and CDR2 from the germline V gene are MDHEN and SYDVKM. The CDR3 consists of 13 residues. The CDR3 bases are TGTGCCAGCAGTCCCAGGGTTGCCTACGAGCAGTACTTC. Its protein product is CASSPRVAYEQYF.

CDR3 amino acids: CASSIDRDFGYTF. CDR3 coding DNA: TGTGCCAGTAGTATCGACAGGGACTTTGGCTACACCTTC. The V call is TRBV19, the J call TRBJ1-2; 7 bases are shared with TRBD1. CDR1 LNHDA and CDR2 SQIVND come from the germline V gene (reference sequence). J lost 7 bases, V lost 3 bases, and 5 bases had no gene match. The CDR3 is 13 residues long.

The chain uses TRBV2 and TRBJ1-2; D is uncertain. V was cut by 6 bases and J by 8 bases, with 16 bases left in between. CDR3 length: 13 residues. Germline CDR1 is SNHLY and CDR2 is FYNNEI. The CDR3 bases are TGTGCCAGCAGCCTGATCTCCGGACTCGGCTACACCTTC. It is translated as CASSLISGLGYTF.

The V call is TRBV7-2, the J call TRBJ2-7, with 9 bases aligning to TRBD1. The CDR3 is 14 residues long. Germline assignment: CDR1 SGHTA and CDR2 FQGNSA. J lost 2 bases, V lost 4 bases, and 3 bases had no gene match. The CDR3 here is CASSYDRGAYEQYF. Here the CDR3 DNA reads TGTGCCAGCAGCTACGACAGGGGGGCCTACGAGCAGTACTTC.

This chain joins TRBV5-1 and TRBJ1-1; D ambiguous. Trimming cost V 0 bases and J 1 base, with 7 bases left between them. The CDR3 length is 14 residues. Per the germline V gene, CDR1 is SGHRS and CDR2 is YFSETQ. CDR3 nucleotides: TGCGCCAGCAGCTTGGCCTCGGGGAACACTGAAGCTTTCTTT. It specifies CASSLASGNTEAFF.

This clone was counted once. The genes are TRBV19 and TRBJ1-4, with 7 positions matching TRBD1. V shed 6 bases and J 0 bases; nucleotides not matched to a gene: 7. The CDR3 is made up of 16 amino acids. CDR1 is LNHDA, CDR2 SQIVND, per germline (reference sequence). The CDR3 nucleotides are TGTGCCAGTAGGGCGGGACAGCTTGCAACTAATGAAAAACTGTTTTTT. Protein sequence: CASRAGQLATNEKLFF. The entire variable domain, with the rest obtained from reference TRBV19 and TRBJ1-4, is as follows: DGGITQSPKYLFRKEGQNVTLSCEQNLNHDAMYWYRQDPGQGLRLIYYSQIVNDFQKGDIAEGYSVSREKKESFPLTVTSAQKNPTAFYLCASRAGQLATNEKLFFGSGTQLSVL.

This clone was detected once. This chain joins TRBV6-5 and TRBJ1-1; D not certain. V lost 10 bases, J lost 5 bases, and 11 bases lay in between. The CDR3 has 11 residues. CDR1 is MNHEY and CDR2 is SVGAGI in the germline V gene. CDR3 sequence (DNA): TGTGCCAAGATTAAGAGAACTGAAGCTTTCTTT. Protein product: CAKIKRTEAFF.

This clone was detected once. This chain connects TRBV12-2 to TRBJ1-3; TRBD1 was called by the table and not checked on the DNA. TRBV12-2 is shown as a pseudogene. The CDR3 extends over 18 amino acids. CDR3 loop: CASRLDSNRGLNGNTIYF. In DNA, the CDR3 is TGTGCAAGTCGCTTAGACTCAAACAGGGGTTTGAATGGAAACACCATATATTTT.

The CDR3 DNA reads TGTGCCAGCAGACACTCGACACGTAAGAACACTGAAGCTTTCTTT. It translates to CASRHSTRKNTEAFF. The rearrangement joins TRBV6-5 to TRBJ1-1, with D uncertain. Trimming pared 6 bases from V and 1 base from J, leaving 15 bases between. From germline, CDR1 is MNHEY and CDR2 SVGAGI. The CDR3 has 15 amino acids.

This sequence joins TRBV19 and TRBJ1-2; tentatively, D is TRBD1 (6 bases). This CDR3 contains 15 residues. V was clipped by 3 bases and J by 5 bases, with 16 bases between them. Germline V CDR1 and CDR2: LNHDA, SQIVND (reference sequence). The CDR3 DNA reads TGTGCCAGTAGTATCCACAGACAGGCTACTTATGGCTACACCTTC. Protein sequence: CASSIHRQATYGYTF.

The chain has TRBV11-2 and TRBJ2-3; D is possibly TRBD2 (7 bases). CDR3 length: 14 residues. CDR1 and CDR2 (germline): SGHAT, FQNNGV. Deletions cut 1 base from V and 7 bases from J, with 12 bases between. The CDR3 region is CASSLARGAYTQYF. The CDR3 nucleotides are TGTGCCAGCAGCTTAGCTCGGGGGGCATATACGCAGTATTTT. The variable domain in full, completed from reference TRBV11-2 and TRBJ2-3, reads EAGVAQSPRYKIIEKRQSVAFWCNPISGHATLYWYQQILGQGPKLLIQFQNNGVVDDSQLPKDRFSAERLKGVDSTLKIQPAKLEDSAVYLCASSLARGAYTQYFGPGTRLTVL.

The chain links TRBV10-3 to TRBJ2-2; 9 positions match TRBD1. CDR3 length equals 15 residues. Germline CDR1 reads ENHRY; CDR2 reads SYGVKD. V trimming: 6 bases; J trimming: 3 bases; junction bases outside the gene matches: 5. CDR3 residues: CAIRNRGRDTGELFF. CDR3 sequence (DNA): TGTGCCATCAGGAACAGGGGGCGGGACACCGGGGAGCTGTTTTTT.

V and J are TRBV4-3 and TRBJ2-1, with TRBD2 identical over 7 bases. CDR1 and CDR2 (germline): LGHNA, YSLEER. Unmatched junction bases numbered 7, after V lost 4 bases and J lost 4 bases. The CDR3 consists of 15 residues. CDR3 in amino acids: CASSRGSGSYNEQFF. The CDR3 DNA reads TGCGCCAGCAGCCGGGGTAGCGGGTCGTACAATGAGCAGTTCTTC.

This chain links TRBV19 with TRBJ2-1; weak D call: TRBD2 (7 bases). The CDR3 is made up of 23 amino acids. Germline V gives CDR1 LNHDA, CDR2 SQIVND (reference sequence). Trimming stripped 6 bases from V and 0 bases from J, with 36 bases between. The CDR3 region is CASRPGGGARVRETWGSYNEQFF. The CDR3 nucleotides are TGTGCCAGTAGACCCGGAGGGGGGGCGAGGGTGAGGGAAACGTGGGGCTCCTACAATGAGCAGTTCTTC.